This is a list of T cell receptor beta chains from one sample in a study of T cells in Graves' hyperthyroidism and ophthalmopathy. A single record per CDR3 protein comes from TCRdb applying MiXCR to the multiplex PCR reads. This sample yields approximately 610,000 distinct CDR3 sequences, of which roughly 14% are seen a single time; around 4.5% belongs to the top ten. Source material: blood. The receptors originated from a woman aged 35 to 49 with Graves' ophthalmopathy. Each CDR3 is given with its conserved first and last residue.

V gene | CDR3 protein
TRBV30 | CAWNRGTNYGYTF
TRBV6-5 | CASSYLSGAGNTIYF
TRBV19 | CASRGTTGRYF
TRBV18 | CASSPNLNTEAFF
TRBV6-5 | CASSYIQGIDEQYF
TRBV6-2/TRBV6-3 | CASSSDLGGVVTEAFF
TRBV29-1 | CSVEGDLQEYQYF
TRBV4-1 | CASSQMGTGTYEQYF
TRBV12-3/TRBV12-4 | CASSFTDRPETQYF
TRBV6-5 | CASSYSPGDWGATQYF
TRBV27 | CASSLIPLAGNYEQYF
TRBV10-3 | CAISETRRANTGELFF
TRBV18 | CASSPGLAGGIPYEQYF
TRBV9 | CASSVGLAGGFNEQYF
TRBV29-1 | CSVEVGRKNTEAFF
TRBV2 | CAVTRADSNQPQHF
TRBV6-2/TRBV6-3 | CASTFPLPNTGELFF
TRBV28 | CASSSHRAEQYF
TRBV27 | CASSFAVGRQPQHF
TRBV19 | CASSTRPWDQPQHF
TRBV6-2/TRBV6-3 | CASSYEQGMNEQFF
TRBV29-1 | CSVVEGTTNTGELFF
TRBV6-5 | CASSYSGQGKETQYF
TRBV6-2/TRBV6-3 | CASSSPGQAPYEQYF
TRBV19 | CASSTGLARPYEQYF
TRBV5-1 | CASSDGLERDIQYF
TRBV13 | CASSTGTGVPDEQYF
TRBV2 | CASSAVGGLGPHEQYF
TRBV6-2/TRBV6-3 | CATAKGSTDTQYF
TRBV6-4 | CASSAHYRDRGSYGYTF
TRBV6-1 | CASSPLRGATSYEQYF
TRBV27 | CASSPYSGRRHEQYF
TRBV27 | CASSLSAGKYLGYEQYF
TRBV6-5 | CASSYSGGSETQYF
TRBV11-2 | CASSFGISALFGTGELFF
TRBV2 | CASSDGGDTYEQYF
TRBV25-1 | CASSQGLVTLPGGTDTQYF
TRBV7-2 | CASSPRQGLSGNTIYF
TRBV6-5 | CASSYSPGDYEQYF
TRBV19 | CASSKGSSTGVPSNTGELFF
TRBV12-3/TRBV12-4 | CASSLVRGGRQTQYF
TRBV7-2 | CASSAGQGNEAFF
TRBV15 | CAVRKEGGTEAFF
TRBV28 | CASSLPARAPAEQYF
TRBV28 | CASSLGTTNTEAFF
TRBV11-3 | CASSLQRDRSPRAGYEQYF
TRBV4-2 | CASAGLAGPAKNIQYF
TRBV5-1 | CASRWDRGAYEQYF
TRBV18 | CASSPVKGTEAFF